These 22 T cell receptor beta chains originate from one sample sequenced in a study of cytomegalovirus exposure and HLA in healthy donors (dated by TCRdb to between 2016 and 2019). The receptor library was made with the immunoSEQ multiplex PCR assay. The multiplex PCR relied on a mix of 60 forward primers for TCR Vbeta segments and 13 reverse primers for TCR Jbeta segments. TCRdb holds this immuneACCESS table with in-frame rearrangements only. Some clones are missing; in checked studies, unresolved V genes explain under half, and the rest has no known cause. This sample holds about 130,000 clones; around 83% were observed only once. Roughly 1.2% of the sample is in the top ten clones. Material: PBMCs. The receptors shown here come from a girl aged 2-10 years in good health and CMV-seronegative.

This clone occurred once. This chain links TRBV5-1 with TRBJ2-7; 7 bases map to TRBD2. The germline CDR1 and CDR2 sequences are SGHRS and YFSETQ. The junction had 4 bases not matched to a gene; V was cut back by 6 bases and J by 1 base. The CDR3 extends over 13 amino acids. CDR3 DNA sequence: TGCGCCAGCATTGGGGGGGATTCCTACGAGCAGTACTTC. Translating it yields CASIGGDSYEQYF.

The chain is built from TRBV6-1 and TRBJ2-5, with 12 bases matching TRBD2. CDR3 size: 17 residues. After removal of 3 bases from V and 0 bases from J, the junction contained 5 bases not matched to a gene. CDR1 and CDR2 from the germline V gene are MNHNS and SASEGT. Here the CDR3 reads CASSEPSGGVYQETQYF. In DNA, the CDR3 is TGTGCCAGCAGTGAGCCTAGCGGGGGGGTTTACCAAGAGACCCAGTACTTC.

The chain joins TRBV7-9 to TRBJ2-5; possibly TRBD1 for D (5 bases). The J call may be mistaken, given a closer DNA end match to TRBJ2-7. This CDR3 is built from 16 residues. The germline V gene encodes CDR1 SEHNR and CDR2 FQNEAQ (reference sequence). The CDR3 sequence: CASSLDTSYPSYEQYF. The CDR3 nucleotides read TGTGCCAGCAGCTTGGACACAAGTTACCCCTCCTACGAGCAGTACTTC.

CDR3 loop: CASRPDRLYGYTF. The CDR3 DNA is TGTGCCAGCAGGCCCGACAGGCTCTATGGCTACACCTTC. The chain carries TRBV5-4 and TRBJ1-2; TRBD1 is a possible D gene (6 bases). Per germline, CDR1 SGHNT and CDR2 YYREEE (reference sequence). Trimming took off 5 bases at V and 4 bases at J, with 12 bases between the two ends. This CDR3 contains 13 residues.

The rearrangement joins TRBV6-1 to TRBJ2-3; 10 bases map to TRBD2. The ends lost 0 bases at V and 1 base at J; junction bases unmatched: 4. In germline, CDR1 is MNHNS, CDR2 SASEGT. The CDR3 is 17 amino acids. CDR3 DNA: TGTGCCAGCAGTGAAGCCGGGCTAGCGGGAGGCACAGATACGCAGTATTTT. Translation gives CASSEAGLAGGTDTQYF.

The chain combines TRBV7-8 with TRBJ2-7, with 10 bases that match TRBD2. The CDR3 consists of 15 residues. V lost 4 bases and J lost 3; bases outside the gene matches: 6. Germline CDR1 reads SGHVS; CDR2 reads FQNEAQ. CDR3 DNA: TGTGCCAGCAGCTCCCGGACTAGCGGAGACTACGAGCAGTACTTC. This gives the protein CASSSRTSGDYEQYF.

This sequence joins TRBV7-8 and TRBJ2-5; TRBD1 agrees at 11 bases. Germline V gives CDR1 SGHVS, CDR2 FQNEAQ. V was clipped by 1 base and J by 4 bases; unmatched bases: 2. This CDR3 region has 15 residues. CDR3 sequence: CASSLGTGGLETQYF. CDR3 nucleotides: TGTGCCAGCAGCTTAGGGACAGGGGGCCTAGAGACCCAGTACTTC.

A word on this clone: Without the conserved terminal phenylalanine or tryptophan, this CDR3 likely stems from a read error. CDR3 region: CASSLRTGNTEAFL. The DNA for the CDR3 is TGTGCCAGCAGTCTGAGGACAGGAAACACTGAAGCTTTCCTT. The chain recombines TRBV28 with TRBJ1-1; 7 nucleotides align to TRBD1. This CDR3 contains 14 residues. V shed 5 bases and J 2 bases; nucleotides not matched to a gene: 5. Germline V gene sequence: CDR1 MDHEN, CDR2 SYDVKM.

This rearrangement joins TRBV27 to TRBJ2-3, with TRBD2 matching over 8 bases. CDR1 is MNHEY and CDR2 is SMNVEV in the germline V gene (reference sequence). The CDR3 is 14 residues long. Trimming removed 2 bases from V and 5 bases from J; junction bases left unmatched: 3. This chain's CDR3 is CASSLRLAGDTQYF. In nucleotides, the CDR3 is TGTGCCAGCAGTTTAAGGCTAGCGGGAGATACGCAGTATTTT.

This rearrangement joins TRBV4-2 to TRBJ1-2; tentative D call: TRBD1 (5 bases). CDR3 length: 14 residues. V lost 3 bases to trimming and J lost 0 bases, with 8 bases between them. Germline V gives CDR1 LGHNA, CDR2 YNFKEQ. CDR3 sequence (DNA): TGTGCCAGCAGCCAGCCAGGGTCTAACTATGGCTACACCTTC. Amino acid sequence: CASSQPGSNYGYTF.

The chain carries TRBV6-5 and TRBJ2-7, with D maybe TRBD1 (5 bases). CDR3 length: 12 residues. Trimming shortened V by 5 bases and J by 5 bases, and 10 bases separated the two germline ends. CDR1 and CDR2 (germline): MNHEY, SVGAGI. CDR3 amino acids: CASSRVGHEQYF. CDR3 nucleotides: TGTGCCAGCAGTCGGGTGGGGCACGAGCAGTACTTC.

V is TRBV19 and J is TRBJ2-1; TRBD2 aligns across 13 bases. CDR1 and CDR2 from the germline V gene are LNHDA and SQIVND (reference sequence). The CDR3 extends over 18 amino acids. V lost 3 bases and J lost 0; bases outside the gene matches: 5. The CDR3 DNA reads as TGTGCCAGTAGTATGGGACTAGCGGGACTCTCCTCCTACAATGAGCAGTTCTTC. Residues: CASSMGLAGLSSYNEQFF. The full variable domain, with the rest looked up from reference TRBV19 and TRBJ2-1, is DGGITQSPKYLFRKEGQNVTLSCEQNLNHDAMYWYRQDPGQGLRLIYYSQIVNDFQKGDIAEGYSVSREKKESFPLTVTSAQKNPTAFYLCASSMGLAGLSSYNEQFFGPGTRLTVL.

The chain carries TRBV5-4 and TRBJ1-2, with 10 bases lining up with TRBD1. The CDR3 extends over 15 amino acids. CDR1 and CDR2 (germline): SGHNT, YYREEE (reference sequence). Trimming cost V 4 bases and J 2 bases; bases outside gene matches: 5. CDR3 residues: CASSPRQGANYGYTF. The CDR3 DNA sequence: TGTGCCAGCAGCCCGCGACAGGGGGCGAACTATGGCTACACCTTC.

V is TRBV19 and J is TRBJ1-2; 8 positions match TRBD1. The germline V gene has CDR1 LNHDA and CDR2 SQIVND (reference sequence). This CDR3 region has 13 residues. With V trimmed by 6 bases and J by 3 bases, 3 bases remained unmatched. CDR3 residues: CASRKTGDYGYTF. The CDR3 nucleotides are TGTGCCAGTAGGAAGACAGGGGACTATGGCTACACCTTC.

The CDR3 nucleotides are TGTGCCTGGAAGCCGGGACAGGGGGCCTCCGAAAAACTGTTTTTT. Protein product: CAWKPGQGASEKLFF. This chain connects TRBV30 to TRBJ1-4; 12 bases align to TRBD1. The V segment lost 4 bases and the J segment 8 bases; nucleotides outside the gene matches: 8. The germline V gene encodes CDR1 GTSNPN and CDR2 SVGIG (reference sequence). The CDR3 extends over 15 amino acids.

This clone was counted once. One end of the junction fails to match germline, which may point to a read error. The gene calls are TRBV20-1 and TRBJ2-7, with a possible D match to TRBD2 (6 bases). The CDR3 loop spans 10 amino acids. The germline V gene has CDR1 DFQATT and CDR2 SNEGSKA (reference sequence). The CDR3 DNA sequence: TGCAGTGCTTTTCTCGGGACTCAGAACTTC. It encodes CSAFLGTQNF.

The CDR3 sequence is CASSPAQGSNTEAFF. As DNA, the CDR3 is TGTGCCAGCAGCCCCGCCCAGGGATCGAACACTGAAGCTTTCTTT. The V call is TRBV7-8, the J call TRBJ1-1; D is possibly TRBD1 (5 bases). Germline V gene data show CDR1 as SGHVS and CDR2 as FQNEAQ. The CDR3 has 15 amino acids. Trimming removed 5 bases at V and 1 base at J, with 14 bases between.

The chain is built from TRBV30 and TRBJ2-3; 9 nucleotides match TRBD1. The CDR3 has 16 amino acids. The germline V gene has CDR1 GTSNPN and CDR2 SVGIG (reference sequence). The ends lost 3 bases at V and 4 bases at J; junction bases unmatched: 11. CDR3 sequence reads: CAWREPGQGPSDTQYF. CDR3 nucleotide sequence: TGTGCCTGGAGAGAACCGGGACAGGGCCCTTCAGATACGCAGTATTTT.

The J gene is TRBJ2-7, the V gene TRBV10-3, with 10 bases that match TRBD2. V lost 6 bases to trimming and J lost 1 base; unmatched junction nucleotides: 3. The CDR3 extends over 14 amino acids. From germline, CDR1 is ENHRY and CDR2 SYGVKD. The CDR3 bases are TGTGCCATCAGAGCTAGCGGGGGATCCTACGAGCAGTACTTC. Amino acid sequence: CAIRASGGSYEQYF.

J is TRBJ2-3 and V is TRBV4-1; D may be TRBD2 (6 bases). Deletions cut 4 bases from V and 0 bases from J, with 8 bases between. This CDR3 is built from 14 residues. CDR1 MGHRA and CDR2 YSYEKL come from the germline V gene. The CDR3: CASSPGTSTDTQYF. CDR3 in DNA: TGCGCCAGCAGCCCCGGGACTAGCACAGATACGCAGTATTTT.

V is TRBV15 and J is TRBJ1-5; 11 bases line up with TRBD1. The germline gives CDR1 LNHNV, CDR2 YYDKDF (reference sequence). V was clipped by 9 bases and J by 0 bases; unmatched bases: 10. CDR3 length equals 17 residues. As DNA, the CDR3 is TGTGCCACTCGAACCGGGACAGGGGGTTTTAGCAATCAGCCCCAGCATTTT. It specifies CATRTGTGGFSNQPQHF.

The chain combines TRBV29-1 with TRBJ1-2; 7 bases align to TRBD1. The junction had 4 bases not matched to a gene; V was cut back by 4 bases and J by 5 bases. The CDR3 sequence is 12 residues long. The V gene's germline CDR1 is SQVTM and CDR2 ANQGSEA. CDR3 loop: CSVVTGTYGYTF. In DNA form, the CDR3 reads TGCAGCGTTGTGACAGGGACTTATGGCTACACCTTC.